This T cell receptor (beta chain) was found in a study of vaccination and CD4 T cells after COVID-19. In the study overall: Recovered patients in the cohort numbered six men and four women, two of them Hispanic. Participants were vaccinated with two doses, given as either BNT162b2 or mRNA-1273 vaccine.

The assay that was used to sequence DNA from cultured CD4+ T cells was the Oncomine TCR Beta short-read assay. TCRdb reprocessed the PCR reads with MiXCR, giving one entry per CDR3 protein. The sample includes a few thousand distinct CDR3 sequences, about a quarter of them seen just once. Whole-study findings and limits: Researchers report that 304 of 307 vaccine-specific clones in convalescent patients proved spike mono-reactive. Clonotypes reactive to SARS-CoV-2 had a median that went up from 21 to 38, but not significantly.

This clonotype was recorded a few times. Antigen: not known. Treatment defined: roughly 10-day PBMC culture with coronavirus spike peptide pools or control peptides (ViraFEST assay). Pre-COVID-19 pandemic sampling (2011-2018) yielded the unexposed donor's CD4+ T cells. This TCR was sampled from a human donor in good health. Sequenced sample: CD4+ T cells from blood, cultured in vitro.

Written as DNA, the CDR3 is TGTGCCAGCAGCTCGTCCCAGGGATTGGACACTGAAGCTTTCTTT. Protein product: CASSSSQGLDTEAFF. The chain carries TRBV5-4 and TRBJ1-1; D possibly corresponds to TRBD1 (5 bases). Germline V gene data show CDR1 as SGHNT and CDR2 as YYREEE (reference sequence). The V end lost 3 bases, the J end lost 3 bases, and 15 bases lay between the germline ends. This CDR3 is built from 15 residues.